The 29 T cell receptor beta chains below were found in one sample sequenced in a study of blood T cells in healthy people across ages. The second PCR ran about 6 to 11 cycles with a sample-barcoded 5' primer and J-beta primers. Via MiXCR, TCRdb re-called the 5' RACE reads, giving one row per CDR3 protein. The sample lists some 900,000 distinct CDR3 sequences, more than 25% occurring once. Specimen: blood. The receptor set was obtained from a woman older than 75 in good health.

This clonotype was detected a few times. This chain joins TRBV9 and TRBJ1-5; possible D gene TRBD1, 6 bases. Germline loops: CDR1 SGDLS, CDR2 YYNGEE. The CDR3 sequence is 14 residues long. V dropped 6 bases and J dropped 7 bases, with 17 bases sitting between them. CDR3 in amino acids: CASNNAGVQQPQHF. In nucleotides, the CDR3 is TGTGCCAGCAATAATGCAGGGGTTCAACAGCCCCAGCATTTT.

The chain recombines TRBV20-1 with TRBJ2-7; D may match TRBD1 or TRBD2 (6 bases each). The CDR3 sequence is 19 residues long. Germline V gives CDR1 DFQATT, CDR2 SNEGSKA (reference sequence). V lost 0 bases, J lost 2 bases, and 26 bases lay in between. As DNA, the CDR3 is TGCAGTGCTAGAGATACGAGGGGGGTACGGGACGGGCTAACCTACGAGCAGTACTTC. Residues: CSARDTRGVRDGLTYEQYF.

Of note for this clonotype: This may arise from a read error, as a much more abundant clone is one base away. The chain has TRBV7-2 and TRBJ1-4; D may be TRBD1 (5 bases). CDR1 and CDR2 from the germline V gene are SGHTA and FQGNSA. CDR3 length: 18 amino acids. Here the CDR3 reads CASSLSPLTGTTNEKLYF. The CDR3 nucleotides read TGTGCCAGCAGCTTAAGCCCCCTAACAGGAACAACTAATGAAAAACTGTATTTT.

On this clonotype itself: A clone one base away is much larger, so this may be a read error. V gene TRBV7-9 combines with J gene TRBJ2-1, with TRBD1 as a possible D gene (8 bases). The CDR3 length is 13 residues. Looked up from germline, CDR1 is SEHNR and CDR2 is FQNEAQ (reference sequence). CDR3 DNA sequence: TGTGTCAGCAGCGGGACAGGAGAGAATGAGCAGTTCTTC. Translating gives CVSSGTGENEQFF.

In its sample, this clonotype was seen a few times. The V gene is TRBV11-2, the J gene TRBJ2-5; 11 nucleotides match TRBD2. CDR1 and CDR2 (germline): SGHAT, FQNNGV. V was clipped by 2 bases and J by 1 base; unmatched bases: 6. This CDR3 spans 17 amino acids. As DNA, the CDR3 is TGTGCCAGCAGCTTACGTCTTAGCGGGGGGGCCCAAGAGACCCAGTACTTC. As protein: CASSLRLSGGAQETQYF.

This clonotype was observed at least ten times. The CDR3 region has the DNA TGCGCCAGCAGCTTCGGGACGTGGGGTAATGAGCAGTTCTTC. Translated, it gives CASSFGTWGNEQFF. The chain recombines TRBV5-1 with TRBJ2-1; D is tentatively TRBD1 or TRBD2 (5 bases each). The CDR3 loop spans 14 amino acids. The germline V and J ends were trimmed by 2 bases and 7 bases, with 13 bases remaining between them. From germline, CDR1 is SGHRS and CDR2 YFSETQ.

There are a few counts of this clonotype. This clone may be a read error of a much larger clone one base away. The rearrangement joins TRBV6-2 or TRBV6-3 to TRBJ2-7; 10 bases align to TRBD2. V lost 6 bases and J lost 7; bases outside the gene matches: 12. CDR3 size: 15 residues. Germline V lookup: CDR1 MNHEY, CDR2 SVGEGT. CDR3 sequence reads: CASRWTSGDYNEQYF. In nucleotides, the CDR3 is TGTGCCAGCAGATGGACTAGCGGTGACTACAATGAGCAGTACTTC.

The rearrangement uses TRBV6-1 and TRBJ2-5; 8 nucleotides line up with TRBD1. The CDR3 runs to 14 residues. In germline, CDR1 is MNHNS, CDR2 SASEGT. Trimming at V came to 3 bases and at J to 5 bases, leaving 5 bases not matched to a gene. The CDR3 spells CASSDPDREETQYF. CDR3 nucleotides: TGTGCCAGCAGTGACCCGGACAGGGAGGAGACCCAGTACTTC.

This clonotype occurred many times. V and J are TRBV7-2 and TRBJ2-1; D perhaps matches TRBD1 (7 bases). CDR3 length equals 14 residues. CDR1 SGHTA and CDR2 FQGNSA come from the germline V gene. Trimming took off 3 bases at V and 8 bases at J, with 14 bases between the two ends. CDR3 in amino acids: CASSLAGGIDEQFF. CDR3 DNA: TGTGCCAGCAGCTTGGCAGGGGGGATCGATGAGCAGTTCTTC. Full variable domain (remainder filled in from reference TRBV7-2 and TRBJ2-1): GAGVSQSPSNKVTEKGKDVELRCDPISGHTALYWYRQSLGQGLEFLIYFQGNSAPDKSGLPSDRFSAERTGGSVSTLTIQRTQQEDSAVYLCASSLAGGIDEQFFGPGTRLTVL.

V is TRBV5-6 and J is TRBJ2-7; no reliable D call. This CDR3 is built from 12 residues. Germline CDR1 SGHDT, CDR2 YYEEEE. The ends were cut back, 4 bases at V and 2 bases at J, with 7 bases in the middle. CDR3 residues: CASSIGTYEQYF. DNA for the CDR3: TGTGCCAGCAGCATAGGGACCTACGAGCAGTACTTC.

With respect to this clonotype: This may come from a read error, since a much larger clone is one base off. The CDR3 bases are TGTGCCGGCTCACAAAGGGTTTCTGGGGCCAACGTCCTGACTTTC. Amino acids: CAGSQRVSGANVLTF. The chain links TRBV18 to TRBJ2-6; D is unresolved. This CDR3 comprises 15 residues. Germline V lookup: CDR1 KGHSH, CDR2 LQKENI.

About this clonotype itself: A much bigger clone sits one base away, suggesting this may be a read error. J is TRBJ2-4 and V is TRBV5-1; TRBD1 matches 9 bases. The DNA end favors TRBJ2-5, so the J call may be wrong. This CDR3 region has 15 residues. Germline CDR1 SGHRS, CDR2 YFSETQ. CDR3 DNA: TGCGCCAGCAGCCGCGACGCGGACAGGGGAGAGACCCAGTACTTC. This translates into CASSRDADRGETQYF.

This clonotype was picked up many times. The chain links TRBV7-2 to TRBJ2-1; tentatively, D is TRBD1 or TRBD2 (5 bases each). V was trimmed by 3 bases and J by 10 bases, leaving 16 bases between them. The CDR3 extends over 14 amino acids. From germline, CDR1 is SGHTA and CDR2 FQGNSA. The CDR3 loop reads CASSLDRGPREQFF. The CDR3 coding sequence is TGTGCCAGCAGCTTGGACCGGGGACCCAGGGAGCAGTTCTTC.

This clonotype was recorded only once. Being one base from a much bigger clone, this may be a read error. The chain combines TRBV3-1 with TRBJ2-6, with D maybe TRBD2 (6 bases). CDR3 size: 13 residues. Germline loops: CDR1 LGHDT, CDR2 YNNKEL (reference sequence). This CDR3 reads CASSRDGANVPTF. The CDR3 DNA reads TGTGCCAGCTCGCGGGATGGGGCCAACGTCCCGACTTTC.

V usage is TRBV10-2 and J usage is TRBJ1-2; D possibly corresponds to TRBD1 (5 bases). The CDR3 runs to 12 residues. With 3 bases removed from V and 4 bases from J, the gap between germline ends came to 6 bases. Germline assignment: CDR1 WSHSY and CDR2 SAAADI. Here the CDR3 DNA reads TGCGCCAGCAGTGATGACAGCTATGGCTACACCTTC. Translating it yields CASSDDSYGYTF.

The CDR3 DNA is TGTGCCATCGGGTCCTCCTACGAGCAGTACTTC. It is translated as CAIGSSYEQYF. The rearrangement joins TRBV10-3 to TRBJ2-7; D gene unclear. V lost 8 bases and J 0 bases, leaving 5 bases between the germline ends. The CDR3 is 11 amino acids. Germline V gene sequence: CDR1 ENHRY, CDR2 SYGVKD.

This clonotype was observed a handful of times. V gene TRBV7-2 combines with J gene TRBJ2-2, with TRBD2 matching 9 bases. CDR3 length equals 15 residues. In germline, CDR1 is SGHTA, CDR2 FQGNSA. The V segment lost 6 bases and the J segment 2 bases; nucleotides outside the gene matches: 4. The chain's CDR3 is CASSIAGVNTGELFF. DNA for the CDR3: TGTGCCAGCAGTATAGCGGGGGTAAACACCGGGGAGCTGTTTTTT.

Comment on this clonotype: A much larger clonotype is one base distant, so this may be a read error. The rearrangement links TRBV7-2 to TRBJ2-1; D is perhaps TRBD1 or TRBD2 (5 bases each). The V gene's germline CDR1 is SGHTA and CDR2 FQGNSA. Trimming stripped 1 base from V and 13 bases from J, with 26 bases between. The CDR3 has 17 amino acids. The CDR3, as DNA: TGTGCCAGCAGCTTAGGAGGGACCGCCGGCGGAGCGGAGACCCAGTTCTTC. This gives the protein CASSLGGTAGGAETQFF.

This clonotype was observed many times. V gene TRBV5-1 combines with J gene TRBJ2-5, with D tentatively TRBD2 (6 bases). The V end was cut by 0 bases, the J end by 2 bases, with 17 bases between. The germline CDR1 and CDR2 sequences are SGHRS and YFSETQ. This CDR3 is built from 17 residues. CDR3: CASSLAAGGGEQETQYF. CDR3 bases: TGCGCCAGCAGCTTGGCCGCTGGAGGAGGGGAGCAAGAGACCCAGTACTTC.

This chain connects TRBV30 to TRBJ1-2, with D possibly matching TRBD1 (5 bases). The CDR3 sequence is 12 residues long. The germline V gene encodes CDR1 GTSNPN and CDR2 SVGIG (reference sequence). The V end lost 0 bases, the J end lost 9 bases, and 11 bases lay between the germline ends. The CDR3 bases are TGTGCCTGGAGTGTAGGGGTGGTTAGCTACACCTTC. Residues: CAWSVGVVSYTF. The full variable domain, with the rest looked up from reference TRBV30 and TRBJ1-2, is SQTIHQWPATLVQPVGSPLSLECTVEGTSNPNLYWYRQAAGRGLQLLFYSVGIGQISSEVPQNLSASRPQDRQFILSSKKLLLSDSGFYLCAWSVGVVSYTFGSGTRLTVV.

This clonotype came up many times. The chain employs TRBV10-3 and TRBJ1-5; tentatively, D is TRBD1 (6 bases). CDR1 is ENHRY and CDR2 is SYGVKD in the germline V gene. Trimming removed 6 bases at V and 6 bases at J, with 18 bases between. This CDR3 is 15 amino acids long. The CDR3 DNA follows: TGTGCCATCAGCGCGTCAGGGGAGGGGAGTCAGCCCCAGCATTTT. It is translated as CAISASGEGSQPQHF.

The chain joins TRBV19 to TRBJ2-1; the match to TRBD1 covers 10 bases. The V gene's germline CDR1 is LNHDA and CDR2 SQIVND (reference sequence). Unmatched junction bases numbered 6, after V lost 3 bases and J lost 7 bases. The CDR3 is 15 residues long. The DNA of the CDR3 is TGTGCCAGTAGTATTGGACAGGGGGGAAGGAATGAGCAGTTCTTC. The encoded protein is CASSIGQGGRNEQFF.

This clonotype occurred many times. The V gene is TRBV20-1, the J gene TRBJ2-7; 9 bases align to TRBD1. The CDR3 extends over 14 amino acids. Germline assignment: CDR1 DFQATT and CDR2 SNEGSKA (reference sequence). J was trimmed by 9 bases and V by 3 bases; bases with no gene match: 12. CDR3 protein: CSASQGGQGIGQYF. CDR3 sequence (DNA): TGCAGTGCTAGCCAGGGAGGACAGGGGATTGGGCAGTACTTC.

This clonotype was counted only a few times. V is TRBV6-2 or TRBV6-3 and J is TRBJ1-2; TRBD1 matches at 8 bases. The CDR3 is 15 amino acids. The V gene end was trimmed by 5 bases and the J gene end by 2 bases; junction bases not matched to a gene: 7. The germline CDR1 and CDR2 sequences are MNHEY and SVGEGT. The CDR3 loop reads CASSPTGAKNYGYTF. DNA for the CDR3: TGTGCCAGCAGTCCGACAGGGGCGAAGAACTATGGCTACACCTTC.

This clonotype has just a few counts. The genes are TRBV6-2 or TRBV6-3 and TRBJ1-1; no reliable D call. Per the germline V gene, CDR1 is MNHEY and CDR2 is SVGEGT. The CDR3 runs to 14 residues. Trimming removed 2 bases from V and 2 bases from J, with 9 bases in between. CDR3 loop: CASSYLQSNTEAFF. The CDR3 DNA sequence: TGTGCCAGCAGTTACCTACAGAGCAACACTGAAGCTTTCTTT.

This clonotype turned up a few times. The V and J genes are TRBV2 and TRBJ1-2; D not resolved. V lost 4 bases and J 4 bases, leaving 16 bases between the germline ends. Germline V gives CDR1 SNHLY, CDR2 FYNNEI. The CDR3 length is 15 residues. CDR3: CASSVERQAGYGYTF. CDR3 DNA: TGTGCCAGCAGTGTGGAAAGGCAGGCAGGCTATGGCTACACCTTC.

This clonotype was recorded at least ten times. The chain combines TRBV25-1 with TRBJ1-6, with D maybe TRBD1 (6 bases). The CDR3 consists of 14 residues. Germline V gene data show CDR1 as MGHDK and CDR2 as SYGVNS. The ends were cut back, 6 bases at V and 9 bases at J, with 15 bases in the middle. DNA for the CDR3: TGTGCCAGCAGGGGTACAGGGTGGGCTTCACCCCTCCACTTT. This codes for CASRGTGWASPLHF.

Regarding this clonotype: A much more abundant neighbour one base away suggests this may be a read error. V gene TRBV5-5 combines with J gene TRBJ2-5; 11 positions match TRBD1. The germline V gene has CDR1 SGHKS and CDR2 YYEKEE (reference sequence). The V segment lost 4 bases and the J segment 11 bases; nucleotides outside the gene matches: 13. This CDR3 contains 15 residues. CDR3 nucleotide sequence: TGTGCCAGCAGCCCTAGGGACAGGGGGTACTGGGCGCAGTACTTC. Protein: CASSPRDRGYWAQYF.

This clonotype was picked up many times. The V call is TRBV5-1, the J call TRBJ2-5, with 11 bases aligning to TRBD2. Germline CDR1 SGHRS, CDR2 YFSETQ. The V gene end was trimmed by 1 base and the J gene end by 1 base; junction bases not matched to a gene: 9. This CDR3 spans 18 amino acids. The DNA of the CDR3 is TGCGCCAGCAGCTTGAGGCTTACTAGCGGGGGAAGCCAAGAGACCCAGTACTTC. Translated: CASSLRLTSGGSQETQYF. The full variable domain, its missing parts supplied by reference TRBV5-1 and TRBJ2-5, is KAGVTQTPRYLIKTRGQQVTLSCSPISGHRSVSWYQQTPGQGLQFLFEYFSETQRNKGNFPGRFSGRQFSNSRSEMNVSTLELGDSALYLCASSLRLTSGGSQETQYFGPGTRLLVL.